The entry below gives a single T cell receptor (beta chain) sequence along with its context. Its antigen is unidentified. Assay used: immunoSEQ multiplex PCR; TCRdb lists only in-frame clones, some missing. The sample gives about 70,000 clones, around 80% of which show up once; 5% is in the top ten. These data are taken from a study of OX40 agonist ivuxolimab in advanced cancers. Study summary: The group had a mean age of approximately 60 years, ranged from roughly 23 to 85, and was approximately 81% male. The study's findings and limits: Circulating CD4+ and CD8+ T cells showed clonal expansion by week 6 at 0.1 to 3.0 mg/kg. The authors also found low normalized T-cell clonal expansion in some nonresponders.

The CDR3 sequence is 15 residues long. With V trimmed by 5 bases and J by 5 bases, 11 bases remained unmatched. From germline, CDR1 is SGHTA and CDR2 FQGNSA. Systemic immunosuppression or a history of autoimmune disease excluded patients. Source: CD4+ or CD8+ T cells sorted from blood, taken in a trial of the OX40 agonist ivuxolimab. The V gene is TRBV7-2, the J gene TRBJ2-5; 7 nucleotides line up with TRBD2. The TCR originated in an adult with an advanced solid tumor such as melanoma, head and neck, liver or kidney cancer. CDR3 nucleotides: TGTGCCAGCAGCCCCCCGGGACTACCCCCTGAGACCCAGTACTTC. Protein: CASSPPGLPPETQYF.